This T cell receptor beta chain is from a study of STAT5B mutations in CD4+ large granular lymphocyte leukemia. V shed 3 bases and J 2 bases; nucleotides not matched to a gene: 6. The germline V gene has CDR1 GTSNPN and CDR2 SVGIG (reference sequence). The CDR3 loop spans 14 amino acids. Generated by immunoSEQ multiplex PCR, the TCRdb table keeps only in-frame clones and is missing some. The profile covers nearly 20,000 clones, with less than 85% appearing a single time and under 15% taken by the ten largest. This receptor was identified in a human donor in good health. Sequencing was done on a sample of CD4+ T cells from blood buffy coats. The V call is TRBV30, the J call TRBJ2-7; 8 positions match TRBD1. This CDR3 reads CAWSRTGTTYEQYF. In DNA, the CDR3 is TGTGCCTGGAGCCGGACAGGGACCACCTACGAGCAGTACTTC.